Here is one TCR beta chain with its context. The antigen is unknown. This record comes from a study of PD-L1 blockade in urothelial cancer. Background on the study: Analyses were performed on blood at 3 weeks after treatment start (the second dose) and at 6 weeks.

Findings and caveats of the study: When pretreatment blood TCR clonality was below the median, it predicted better survival.

The method was immunoSEQ multiplex PCR; TCRdb's version includes in-frame clones alone and lacks a portion of them. The top ten hold 0.85% to 1% of the sample, which has about 100,000 clones, about 91% seen once. Trimming took 2 bases from V and 4 from J, leaving 11 bases between them. The CDR3 spans 14 residues. Looked up from germline, CDR1 is SGHTA and CDR2 is FQGNSA. This TCR derives from a woman over 75 with urothelial cancer. The chain employs TRBV7-2 and TRBJ1-2; no reliable D call. Source: PBMCs, taken around atezolizumab (anti-PD-L1) treatment. The CDR3 spells CASSLNRGSYGYTF. The DNA for the CDR3 is TGTGCCAGCAGCTTAAATCGCGGCAGCTATGGCTACACCTTC.